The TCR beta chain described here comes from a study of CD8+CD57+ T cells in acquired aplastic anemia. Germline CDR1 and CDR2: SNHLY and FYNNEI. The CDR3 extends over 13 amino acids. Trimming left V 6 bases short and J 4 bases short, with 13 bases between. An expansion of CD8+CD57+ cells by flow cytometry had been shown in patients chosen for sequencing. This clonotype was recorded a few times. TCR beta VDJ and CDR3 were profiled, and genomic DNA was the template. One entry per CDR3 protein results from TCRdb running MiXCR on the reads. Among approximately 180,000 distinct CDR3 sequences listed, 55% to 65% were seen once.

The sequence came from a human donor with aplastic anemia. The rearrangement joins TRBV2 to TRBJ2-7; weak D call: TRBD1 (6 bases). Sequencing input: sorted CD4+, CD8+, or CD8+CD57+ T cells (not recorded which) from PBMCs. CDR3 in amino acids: CASRRGFVYEQYF. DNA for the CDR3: TGTGCCAGCAGGAGGGGGTTTGTGTACGAGCAGTACTTC.